This T cell receptor beta chain was captured in a study of cytomegalovirus exposure and HLA in healthy donors. CDR3 size: 16 residues. V lost 2 bases and J 2 bases, leaving 13 bases between the germline ends. The germline CDR1 and CDR2 sequences are LGHNA and YNFKEQ. The PCR was carried out with 60 Vbeta primers and 13 Jbeta primers. TCRdb's table, derived via immunoSEQ multiplex PCR, lists solely in-frame clones and lacks some. Here the sample spans around 70,000 clones, roughly 76% being singletons. The sequenced sample was PBMCs. The sequence was obtained from a male donor in good health and CMV-seropositive. The rearrangement links TRBV4-2 to TRBJ1-3; D is perhaps TRBD1 (6 bases). The CDR3 spells CASSQQTDRTGNTIYF. The CDR3 coding sequence is TGTGCCAGCAGCCAACAAACCGACAGGACTGGAAACACCATATATTTT.